Each of the 30 T cell receptor beta chains below was sequenced from the same sample in a study of T cells after posttransplantation cyclophosphamide. Assay used: immunoSEQ multiplex PCR; TCRdb lists only in-frame clones, some missing. The sample was found to contain some 40,000 clones, and every one recurs. The sample comprised PBMCs. The receptors were gathered from a man aged 40-55 years in good health, CMV-negative, and a related stem cell transplant donor.

The chain recombines TRBV5-1 with TRBJ1-1, with a tentative D call TRBD1 (6 bases). Germline CDR1 SGHRS, CDR2 YFSETQ. This CDR3 is built from 15 residues. The V and J ends lost 1 base and 4 bases respectively, with 14 bases between them. The CDR3 nucleotides read TGCGCCAGCAGCTTGCAGGCAGGGGTTAGCACTGAAGCTTTCTTT. This gives the protein CASSLQAGVSTEAFF.

The sample holds many counts of this clone. This chain connects TRBV5-4 to TRBJ1-1, with 7 positions matching TRBD1. With 4 bases clipped from V and 5 bases from J, the junction kept 5 bases outside the gene matches. CDR3 length: 13 amino acids. From germline, CDR1 is SGHNT and CDR2 YYREEE (reference sequence). CDR3 DNA: TGTGCCAGCAGCCAAGACAGGGAAACTGAAGCTTTCTTT. It is translated as CASSQDRETEAFF.

The genes are TRBV29-1 and TRBJ1-5; D perhaps matches TRBD1 (6 bases). V was clipped by 6 bases and J by 0 bases, with 24 bases between them. CDR1 SQVTM and CDR2 ANQGSEA come from the germline V gene. CDR3 length: 18 amino acids. CDR3 sequence: CSVPHLGASDYSNQPQHF. The CDR3 DNA sequence: TGCAGCGTCCCCCATCTGGGGGCGTCGGATTATAGCAATCAGCCCCAGCATTTT. Filled out from reference TRBV29-1 and TRBJ1-5, the complete variable domain reads SAVISQKPSRDICQRGTSLTIQCQVDSQVTMMFWYRQQPGQSLTLIATANQGSEATYESGFVIDKFPISRPNLTFSTLTVSNMSPEDSSIYLCSVPHLGASDYSNQPQHFGDGTRLSIL.

In this sample, this clone turned up many times. The CDR3 coding sequence is TGCGCCAGCAGCTTAAATCGACAGGGAACAGGCTCTGGGGCCAACGTCCTGACTTTC. Protein product: CASSLNRQGTGSGANVLTF. The chain recombines TRBV5-1 with TRBJ2-6; 7 nucleotides match TRBD1. Germline CDR1 is SGHRS and CDR2 is YFSETQ. This CDR3 has 19 amino acids. Germline trimming cut 2 bases from V and 0 bases from J; bases unmatched to any gene: 11.

This clone was seen ten or more times. V gene TRBV11-2 combines with J gene TRBJ2-1; D possibly corresponds to TRBD2 (6 bases). Trimming removed 3 bases at V and 0 bases at J, with 15 bases between. The CDR3 has 17 residues. Germline V gives CDR1 SGHAT, CDR2 FQNNGV. In DNA, the CDR3 is TGTGCCAGCAGCTTGTCTAGCGCGTTAAGCTCCTACAATGAGCAGTTCTTC. This codes for CASSLSSALSSYNEQFF. Supplemented by reference TRBV11-2 and TRBJ2-1, the full variable domain reads EAGVAQSPRYKIIEKRQSVAFWCNPISGHATLYWYQQILGQGPKLLIQFQNNGVVDDSQLPKDRFSAERLKGVDSTLKIQPAKLEDSAVYLCASSLSSALSSYNEQFFGPGTRLTVL.

This clone was recorded many times. The chain has TRBV9 and TRBJ2-1; a weak D match, TRBD1 (6 bases). The germline V and J ends were trimmed by 4 bases and 0 bases, with 11 bases remaining between them. The CDR3 consists of 15 residues. Germline CDR1 and CDR2: SGDLS and YYNGEE. CDR3 sequence (DNA): TGTGCCAGCAGCCTTTTGGACAGCTCCTACAATGAGCAGTTCTTC. As protein: CASSLLDSSYNEQFF.

V and J are TRBV15 and TRBJ2-5, with 7 bases fitting TRBD1. The CDR3 length is 16 residues. CDR1 and CDR2 from the germline V gene are LNHNV and YYDKDF (reference sequence). V dropped 0 bases and J dropped 5; count of bases not matched to a gene: 9. CDR3 DNA: TGTGCCACCAGCAGAGATAAGGGGGCGGTGTTTGAGACCCAGTACTTC. Translation gives CATSRDKGAVFETQYF.

Ten or more counts support this clone. The rearrangement uses TRBV5-1 and TRBJ2-5; 7 bases line up with TRBD2. V lost 3 bases and J lost 3; bases outside the gene matches: 11. CDR1 and CDR2 (germline): SGHRS, YFSETQ. This CDR3 has 16 amino acids. CDR3 sequence reads: CASSSFRAAGEETQYF. The DNA for the CDR3 is TGCGCCAGCAGCTCGTTTCGGGCGGCGGGGGAAGAGACCCAGTACTTC.

This clone was seen only a few times. The gene calls are TRBV4-2 and TRBJ2-5; 7 nucleotides line up with TRBD2. Germline CDR1 LGHNA, CDR2 YNFKEQ. The CDR3 loop spans 17 amino acids. The V gene end was trimmed by 1 base and the J gene end by 5 bases; junction bases not matched to a gene: 13. This chain's CDR3 is CASSQASGAASGETQYF. The CDR3 DNA follows: TGTGCCAGCAGCCAAGCAAGCGGGGCTGCAAGTGGGGAGACCCAGTACTTC.

The sample holds many counts of this clone. The chain has TRBV6-1 and TRBJ2-1; 8 bases fit TRBD2. The germline CDR1 and CDR2 sequences are MNHNS and SASEGT. The CDR3 totals 14 residues. V lost 10 bases and J lost 4; bases outside the gene matches: 9. For the CDR3, the DNA is TGTGCCACCGGGAGGGGAGAGCCTTACAATGAGCAGTTCTTC. Protein sequence: CATGRGEPYNEQFF.

This clone was seen repeatedly, ten times or more. The chain recombines TRBV6-5 with TRBJ2-7, with D maybe TRBD2 (5 bases). The CDR3 consists of 13 residues. The germline CDR1 and CDR2 sequences are MNHEY and SVGAGI. With 6 bases removed from V and 4 bases from J, the gap between germline ends came to 13 bases. CDR3 nucleotides: TGTGCCAGCAGCCGCGGACGGGAATACGAGCAGTACGTC. Encoded protein: CASSRGREYEQYV.

This clone has at least ten counts. The rearrangement joins TRBV4-1 to TRBJ1-1, with a possible D match to TRBD1 (6 bases). The V gene's germline CDR1 is MGHRA and CDR2 YSYEKL. The CDR3 runs 17 residues. The ends were cut back, 5 bases at V and 1 base at J, with 20 bases in the middle. CDR3 in amino acids: CASSEKTGTHKNTEAFF. The DNA of the CDR3 is TGCGCCAGCAGCGAAAAGACCGGGACACACAAGAACACTGAAGCTTTCTTT.

This clone showed up many times. The chain combines TRBV10-2 with TRBJ2-2; D might be TRBD1 (7 bases). The CDR3 is made up of 13 amino acids. From germline, CDR1 is WSHSY and CDR2 SAAADI. V was cut by 10 bases and J by 6 bases, with 15 bases left in between. The CDR3 coding sequence is TGCGCCACCCAGGGGGGTCCCCCCGGGGAGCTGTTTTTT. Translated, it gives CATQGGPPGELFF.

This clone has a count of ten or more. V gene TRBV5-1 combines with J gene TRBJ2-5; tentatively, D is TRBD2 (6 bases). This CDR3 contains 14 residues. Germline V gives CDR1 SGHRS, CDR2 YFSETQ. V was shortened by 0 bases and J by 4 bases, with 10 bases between the two germline ends. The CDR3 DNA follows: TGCGCCAGCAGCTTGGCCGGGGGTTCAGAGACCCAGTACTTC. Translation gives CASSLAGGSETQYF.

This clone was detected many times. This sample also contains other DNA sequences that code for the same CDR3. This sequence joins TRBV7-9 and TRBJ2-3; 7 nucleotides match TRBD1. The CDR3 is 15 amino acids. Germline V gives CDR1 SEHNR, CDR2 FQNEAQ (reference sequence). Trimming removed 1 base from V and 2 bases from J; junction bases left unmatched: 3. The CDR3 region is CASSLGDRDTDTQYF. In DNA form, the CDR3 reads TGTGCCAGCAGCTTAGGGGACAGAGACACAGATACGCAGTATTTT.

In its sample, this clone was seen many times. This chain uses TRBV11-2 with TRBJ1-1, with 7 bases fitting TRBD1. The J segment lost 3 bases and the V segment lost 0 bases, leaving 7 bases of the junction unmatched. Germline CDR1 SGHAT, CDR2 FQNNGV. CDR3 length equals 16 residues. CDR3 sequence reads: CASSLDLTGWYTEAFF. The CDR3 nucleotides are TGTGCCAGCAGCTTAGATTTGACAGGGTGGTACACTGAAGCTTTCTTT.

This clone was picked up a small number of times. The CDR3: CASSPDSTDTQYF. The CDR3 DNA reads as TGTGCCAGCAGCCCCGACTCCACAGATACGCAGTATTTT. The V and J genes are TRBV7-2 and TRBJ2-3; D call uncertain. V dropped 5 bases and J dropped 2 bases, with 8 bases sitting between them. CDR3 length equals 13 residues. The germline V gene encodes CDR1 SGHTA and CDR2 FQGNSA.

This clone was detected many times. The CDR3 bases are TGTGCCAGCCAACCTCGACAGGGTAACTACGAGCAGTACTTC. Protein sequence: CASQPRQGNYEQYF. This rearrangement joins TRBV5-4 to TRBJ2-7, with 7 bases that match TRBD1. The germline V gene has CDR1 SGHNT and CDR2 YYREEE (reference sequence). J lost 3 bases, V lost 7 bases, and 10 bases had no gene match. This CDR3 comprises 14 residues.

This clone was picked up many times. The genes are TRBV10-3 and TRBJ1-1; D ambiguous. The germline V and J ends were trimmed by 0 bases and 0 bases, with 8 bases remaining between them. Germline CDR1 ENHRY, CDR2 SYGVKD. The CDR3 has 15 amino acids. In DNA, the CDR3 is TGTGCCATCAGTGAGTCTAAACACCTGAACACTGAAGCTTTCTTT. It yields the protein CAISESKHLNTEAFF.

This clone was seen at least ten times. The J gene is TRBJ1-3, the V gene TRBV25-1; no firm D call. This CDR3 is 15 amino acids long. Germline V gene data show CDR1 as MGHDK and CDR2 as SYGVNS. V was clipped by 4 bases and J by 0 bases, with 10 bases between them. Here the CDR3 DNA reads TGTGCCAGCAGTGCCCCCCCCTACTCTGGAAACACCATATATTTT. Its protein is CASSAPPYSGNTIYF. The full variable domain, with the rest looked up from reference TRBV25-1 and TRBJ1-3, is EADIYQTPRYLVIGTGKKITLECSQTMGHDKMYWYQQDPGMELHLIHYSYGVNSTEKGDLSSESTVSRIRTEHFPLTLESARPSHTSQYLCASSAPPYSGNTIYFGEGSWLTVV.

This clone was detected many times. The chain uses TRBV27 and TRBJ2-7, with TRBD1 matching 9 bases. The CDR3 totals 14 residues. The junction had 9 bases not matched to a gene; V was cut back by 5 bases and J by 7 bases. Germline CDR1 and CDR2: MNHEY and SMNVEV (reference sequence). CDR3 loop: CASSARDRVREQYV. CDR3 DNA sequence: TGTGCCAGCAGTGCCCGGGACAGGGTGCGAGAGCAGTACGTC.

Ten or more counts support this clone. This sequence joins TRBV7-2 and TRBJ2-3; the D gene is possibly TRBD1 (6 bases). This CDR3 comprises 15 residues. Trimming removed 5 bases from V and 4 bases from J, with 16 bases in between. Germline CDR1 SGHTA, CDR2 FQGNSA. Here the CDR3 DNA reads TGTGCCAGCAGCCGACCCAGGGGTGTGGCAGATACGCAGTATTTT. It translates to CASSRPRGVADTQYF.

Many counts were recorded for this clone. This same CDR3 is encoded by further DNA sequences in the sample. The chain employs TRBV7-2 and TRBJ1-1, with 7 nucleotides matching TRBD1. The V segment lost 4 bases and the J segment 5 bases; nucleotides outside the gene matches: 4. Germline CDR1 is SGHTA and CDR2 is FQGNSA. CDR3 length: 13 residues. CDR3 sequence (DNA): TGTGCCAGCAGCTCGACAGGGCCGACTGAAGCTTTCTTT. Residues: CASSSTGPTEAFF.

This clone has only a few counts. The chain joins TRBV6-4 to TRBJ2-2; D call uncertain. Germline V gene sequence: CDR1 MRHNA, CDR2 SNTAGT. V lost 6 bases and J lost 2, with 10 bases in between. The CDR3 extends over 14 amino acids. CDR3 in DNA: TGTGCCAGCAGGATAGACTTTAACACCGGGGAGCTGTTTTTT. This encodes CASRIDFNTGELFF.

This clone was recorded a few times. The J gene is TRBJ1-1, the V gene TRBV28; D is ambiguous. Looked up from germline, CDR1 is MDHEN and CDR2 is SYDVKM. The CDR3 extends over 15 amino acids. V shed 4 bases and J shed 1 base, with 13 bases lying between them. The DNA for the CDR3 is TGTGCCAGCAGTTGGGCAGGTGGTCAGAACACTGAAGCTTTCTTT. As protein: CASSWAGGQNTEAFF.

This clone was recorded at least ten times. The chain is built from TRBV29-1 and TRBJ1-1; 8 nucleotides align to TRBD1. Germline CDR1 reads SQVTM; CDR2 reads ANQGSEA. The CDR3 has 13 residues. Trimming cost V 8 bases and J 4 bases; bases outside gene matches: 9. This CDR3 reads CSTRQGYGTEAFF. The CDR3 DNA reads as TGCAGCACCCGACAGGGGTATGGCACTGAAGCTTTCTTT.

This clone showed up many times. This chain joins TRBV29-1 and TRBJ1-3; a weak D match, TRBD1 (6 bases). The CDR3 spans 12 residues. V dropped 4 bases and J dropped 4 bases, with 8 bases sitting between them. Germline V gene sequence: CDR1 SQVTM, CDR2 ANQGSEA. The CDR3 spells CSVGTDGNTIYF. The DNA for the CDR3 is TGCAGCGTTGGGACAGACGGAAACACCATATATTTT.

The table lists this clone with many counts. This rearrangement joins TRBV4-1 to TRBJ2-2; D is ambiguous. Per germline, CDR1 MGHRA and CDR2 YSYEKL. This CDR3 spans 16 amino acids. Trimming stripped 0 bases from V and 4 bases from J, with 12 bases between. The CDR3 loop reads CASSQEVTGVTGELFF. CDR3 nucleotides: TGCGCCAGCAGCCAAGAAGTGACCGGAGTCACCGGGGAGCTGTTTTTT.

This clone was recorded at least ten times. The gene calls are TRBV11-2 and TRBJ1-2, with D possibly being TRBD1 (5 bases). The V end lost 0 bases, the J end lost 7 bases, and 18 bases lay between the germline ends. The CDR3 length is 16 residues. The germline V gene has CDR1 SGHAT and CDR2 FQNNGV. The CDR3 DNA sequence: TGTGCCAGCAGCTTAGAGACAGTATGGGATCTTCCTGGCTACACCTTC. This sequence encodes CASSLETVWDLPGYTF.

V gene TRBV27 combines with J gene TRBJ2-7; the match to TRBD1 covers 12 bases. CDR1 is MNHEY and CDR2 is SMNVEV in the germline V gene (reference sequence). The CDR3 has 18 residues. The ends lost 5 bases at V and 3 bases at J; junction bases unmatched: 14. CDR3 protein: CASSGRTFGTGGLYEQYF. CDR3 in DNA: TGTGCCAGCAGTGGAAGGACCTTCGGGACAGGGGGCCTCTACGAGCAGTACTTC.